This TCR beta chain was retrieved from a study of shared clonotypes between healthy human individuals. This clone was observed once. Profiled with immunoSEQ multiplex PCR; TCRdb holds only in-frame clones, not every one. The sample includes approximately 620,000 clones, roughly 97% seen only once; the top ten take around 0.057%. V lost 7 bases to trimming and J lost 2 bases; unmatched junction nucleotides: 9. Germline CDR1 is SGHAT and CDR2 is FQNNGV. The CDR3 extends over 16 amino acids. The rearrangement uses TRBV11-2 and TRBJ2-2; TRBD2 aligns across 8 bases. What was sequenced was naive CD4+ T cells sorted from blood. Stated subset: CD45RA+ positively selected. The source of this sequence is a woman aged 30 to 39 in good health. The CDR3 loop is CASMGLAGGNTGELFF. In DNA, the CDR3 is TGTGCCAGCATGGGGCTGGCGGGAGGTAACACCGGGGAGCTGTTTTTT.